Detailed here is one T cell receptor (beta chain). The CDR3 runs 14 residues. Germline V gene data show CDR1 as KGHSH and CDR2 as LQKENI. The V gene lost 0 bases and the J gene lost 0 bases, with 4 bases spanning the gap. These data originate in a study of blood T cell repertoires in COVID-19. Study details: The origin of the acute and convalescent COVID-19 samples was the United States, Italy and Spain. The cDNA or gDNA used as material had been derived from T cells, B-cell-depleted T cells, or PBMCs.

Clinical history as reported by participants underpinned cohort assignment. In the original workflow: Estimation of nucleated cell counts was performed using reference gene primer amplification. Assay used: immunoSEQ multiplex PCR; TCRdb lists only in-frame clones, some missing. V and J calls and clone size come straight from that table; D and trimming were deduced from the DNA. Of some 200,000 clones in the sample, about 80% were seen once. The V and J genes are TRBV18 and TRBJ2-3; D is unclear. The material sequenced was PBMCs or T cells enriched from blood (not recorded which). The receptor comes from a woman aged 35 to 49 with acute COVID-19. As DNA, the CDR3 is TGTGCCAGCTCACCACCGAGCAGCACAGATACGCAGTATTTT. Its protein is CASSPPSSTDTQYF.